This T cell receptor (beta chain) is drawn from a study of control samples from healthy donors and cancer patients. TCRdb keeps only in-frame clones here, not all; method: immunoSEQ multiplex PCR. The top ten hold approximately 38% of the sample, which has 75,000 to 95,000 clones, approximately 84% seen once. There are 15 residues in the CDR3. The germline V gene has CDR1 MDHEN and CDR2 SYDVKM. V lost 6 bases to trimming and J lost 6 bases; unmatched junction nucleotides: 8. The V and J genes are TRBV28 and TRBJ1-5, with 10 bases identical to TRBD1. Sequenced input: PBMCs. The clonotype originates from a man in his sixties or seventies with lung cancer. Here the CDR3 DNA reads TGTGCCAGCAGGGTCGGGACAGGGGTTAGTCAGCCCCAGCATTTT. Amino acids: CASRVGTGVSQPQHF.